One sample yielded the 4 T cell receptor beta chains listed below, sequenced in a study of control samples from healthy donors and cancer patients. The method was immunoSEQ multiplex PCR; TCRdb's version includes in-frame clones alone and lacks a portion of them. The table has over 85,000 clones, approximately 93% seen once; the top ten hold about 1.5%. The material sequenced was blood. The receptors stem from a woman aged 30 to 39 in good health.

The genes are TRBV14 and TRBJ2-1; 7 bases match TRBD2. Germline V gene sequence: CDR1 SGHDN, CDR2 FVKESK. The CDR3 is made up of 15 amino acids. V dropped 1 base and J dropped 0; count of bases not matched to a gene: 0. The CDR3 DNA follows: TGTGCCAGCAGCCAAGCTAGCGGCTCCTACAATGAGCAGTTCTTC. It specifies CASSQASGSYNEQFF.

The chain is built from TRBV5-1 and TRBJ1-5; D is possibly TRBD1 (5 bases). CDR1 and CDR2 from the germline V gene are SGHRS and YFSETQ. Trimming pared 2 bases from V and 5 bases from J, leaving 8 bases between. This CDR3 contains 13 residues. DNA of the CDR3: TGCGCCAGCAGCTTCCGGGGGGATCAGCCCCAGCATTTT. It is translated as CASSFRGDQPQHF.

The V gene is TRBV24-1, the J gene TRBJ1-2, with a tentative D call TRBD1 (6 bases). Germline V lookup: CDR1 KGHDR, CDR2 SFDVKD. The V gene lost 3 bases and the J gene lost 3 bases, with 16 bases spanning the gap. The CDR3 length is 16 residues. The CDR3 sequence is CATSDRGAPVYYGYTF. CDR3 DNA sequence: TGTGCCACCAGTGATCGGGGGGCGCCTGTTTACTATGGCTACACCTTC.

V gene TRBV19 combines with J gene TRBJ1-6; weak D call: TRBD1 (5 bases). The length of the CDR3 is 13 residues. Per germline, CDR1 LNHDA and CDR2 SQIVND (reference sequence). Trimming stripped 9 bases from V and 9 bases from J, with 15 bases between. In nucleotides, the CDR3 is TGTGCCAGCGGGGCCCACGAGGGTTCACCCCTCCACTTT. Translating gives CASGAHEGSPLHF.